Below are 23 T cell receptor beta chains sequenced from a single sample in a study of shared clonotypes between healthy human individuals. Assay used: immunoSEQ multiplex PCR; TCRdb lists only in-frame clones, some missing. This table holds about 980,000 clones, 60% to 85% found once. Sequenced material: memory CD4+ T cells sorted from blood. The subset: CD45RA-negative fraction. Every receptor here comes from a man aged 18-30 years in good health.

The table lists this clone with a few counts. The chain uses TRBV10-3 and TRBJ1-1; D is undetermined. CDR3 length: 13 residues. Germline V gene sequence: CDR1 ENHRY, CDR2 SYGVKD. V lost 3 bases, J lost 0 bases, and 5 bases lay in between. CDR3 region: CAISEGLNTEAFF. As DNA, the CDR3 is TGTGCCATCAGTGAAGGGTTGAACACTGAAGCTTTCTTT.

This clone was counted only a few times. This chain uses TRBV18 with TRBJ2-4, with no clear D. The CDR3 length is 13 residues. V lost 8 bases, J lost 1 base, and 9 bases lay in between. From germline, CDR1 is KGHSH and CDR2 LQKENI. The chain's CDR3 is CASALDAKNIQYF. DNA of the CDR3: TGTGCCAGCGCTTTAGACGCCAAAAACATTCAGTACTTC.

V usage is TRBV28 and J usage is TRBJ1-5; D is possibly TRBD1 (5 bases). Germline V lookup: CDR1 MDHEN, CDR2 SYDVKM. V was cut by 7 bases and J by 0 bases, with 13 bases left in between. The CDR3 runs 15 residues. The CDR3, as DNA: TGTGCCAGCACGAGTGGGGGTCTTAGCAATCAGCCCCAGCATTTT. It is translated as CASTSGGLSNQPQHF.

This rearrangement joins TRBV19 to TRBJ2-7; TRBD1 matches 12 bases. Germline CDR1 reads LNHDA; CDR2 reads SQIVND (reference sequence). Trimming removed 6 bases from V and 6 bases from J; junction bases left unmatched: 9. This CDR3 is 15 amino acids long. The CDR3 loop reads CASSRVGTGGSEQYF. The CDR3 DNA is TGTGCCAGTAGCCGAGTCGGGACAGGGGGCTCCGAGCAGTACTTC. Supplemented by reference TRBV19 and TRBJ2-7, the full variable domain reads DGGITQSPKYLFRKEGQNVTLSCEQNLNHDAMYWYRQDPGQGLRLIYYSQIVNDFQKGDIAEGYSVSREKKESFPLTVTSAQKNPTAFYLCASSRVGTGGSEQYFGPGTRLTVT.

The V gene is TRBV30, the J gene TRBJ1-1, with D possibly being TRBD1 (6 bases). Germline-derived CDR1 and CDR2 are GTSNPN and SVGIG (reference sequence). V lost 4 bases to trimming and J lost 4 bases, with 19 bases between them. The CDR3 length is 15 residues. The CDR3 region has the DNA TGTGCCTGGACCCGTCGGAACAGGGTAGGCACTGAAGCTTTCTTT. This gives the protein CAWTRRNRVGTEAFF.

This chain connects TRBV5-1 to TRBJ2-2; 7 bases agree with TRBD1. Germline V gives CDR1 SGHRS, CDR2 YFSETQ. The CDR3 loop spans 16 amino acids. V shed 0 bases, J shed 5 bases, and the junction held 7 bases outside the gene matches. CDR3 residues: CASSLDTGARTGELFF. CDR3 nucleotide sequence: TGCGCCAGCAGCTTGGACACAGGGGCGAGAACCGGGGAGCTGTTTTTT.

This sequence joins TRBV28 and TRBJ1-4, with D possibly TRBD1 on 5 matching bases. V was pared by 5 bases and J by 1 base, with 11 bases between. CDR3 length equals 15 residues. Germline CDR1 is MDHEN and CDR2 is SYDVKM. The CDR3 loop reads CASSTGGGTNEKLFF. CDR3 sequence (DNA): TGTGCCAGCAGTACAGGCGGAGGAACTAATGAAAAACTGTTTTTT.

The V gene is TRBV19, the J gene TRBJ2-1; maybe TRBD2 (6 bases). The CDR3 length is 16 residues. CDR1 is LNHDA, CDR2 SQIVND, per germline (reference sequence). Between the trimmed V and J ends, which lost 3 bases and 0 bases, there was a span of 12 bases. CDR3 DNA: TGTGCCAGTAGTATCGGGAGCCAGGGCTCCTACAATGAGCAGTTCTTC. This codes for CASSIGSQGSYNEQFF.

CDR3 in DNA: TGTGCCAGCAGCTTAGTTCTCACCAAAGAGACCCAGTACTTC. It yields the protein CASSLVLTKETQYF. The chain combines TRBV7-9 with TRBJ2-5; no clear D. Germline V lookup: CDR1 SEHNR, CDR2 FQNEAQ (reference sequence). The length of the CDR3 is 14 residues. Trimming removed 1 base at V and 3 bases at J, with 9 bases between.

The chain is built from TRBV7-2 and TRBJ1-1; D might be TRBD1 (6 bases). Germline CDR1 and CDR2: SGHTA and FQGNSA. V lost 4 bases and J 4 bases, leaving 10 bases between the germline ends. CDR3 length: 13 residues. This CDR3 reads CASSSGHLTEAFF. DNA of the CDR3: TGTGCCAGCAGCTCGGGACACCTCACTGAAGCTTTCTTT.

The J gene is TRBJ2-5, the V gene TRBV7-6, with 8 bases fitting TRBD2. CDR3 length equals 16 residues. V trimming: 5 bases; J trimming: 2 bases; junction bases outside the gene matches: 10. Looked up from germline, CDR1 is SGHVS and CDR2 is FNYEAQ. The CDR3 reads CASSRYGTSEQETQYF. In nucleotides, the CDR3 is TGTGCCAGCAGCCGATACGGGACTAGTGAACAAGAGACCCAGTACTTC.

This CDR3 reads CAWSRQKETQYF. The DNA for the CDR3 is TGTGCCTGGAGTAGACAGAAAGAGACCCAGTACTTC. This rearrangement joins TRBV30 to TRBJ2-5; D may be TRBD1 (5 bases). The V gene's germline CDR1 is GTSNPN and CDR2 SVGIG (reference sequence). The germline V and J ends were trimmed by 2 bases and 3 bases, with 7 bases remaining between them. The CDR3 extends over 12 amino acids.

This chain joins TRBV5-1 and TRBJ2-1, with 9 bases aligning to TRBD2. V lost 1 base and J lost 1; bases outside the gene matches: 3. Germline loops: CDR1 SGHRS, CDR2 YFSETQ. The CDR3 loop spans 16 amino acids. The CDR3 reads CASSLLGLASYNEQFF. The CDR3 DNA reads as TGCGCCAGCAGCTTGCTCGGACTAGCGTCCTACAATGAGCAGTTCTTC.

Concerning this clone itself: A read error may account for a junction end that differs from germline. The chain combines TRBV2 with TRBJ2-7; D might be TRBD2 (5 bases). Germline V lookup: CDR1 SNHLY, CDR2 FYNNEI. This CDR3 contains 13 residues. CDR3 DNA: TGTGCCAGCAGAGAAGGACTGTCGGGGGAGCAGTACTTC. Translating gives CASREGLSGEQYF.

Regarding this clone: The same CDR3 is also encoded by other DNA sequences in this sample. The genes are TRBV27 and TRBJ1-2; D is uncertain. V lost 0 bases, J lost 3 bases, and 5 bases lay in between. The CDR3 sequence is 13 residues long. CDR1 is MNHEY and CDR2 is SMNVEV in the germline V gene (reference sequence). The CDR3 DNA follows: TGTGCCAGCAGTTTATCACAGTACTATGGCTACACCTTC. Its protein is CASSLSQYYGYTF.

Notes on this clone: This may come from a read error, since a much larger clone is one base off. The chain uses TRBV7-2 and TRBJ1-5; unclear D gene. V was trimmed by 1 base and J by 4 bases, leaving 5 bases between them. CDR1 is SGHTA and CDR2 is FQGNSA in the germline V gene. The length of the CDR3 is 13 residues. CDR3 loop: CASSLVGNQPQHF. The CDR3 nucleotides are TGTGCCAGCAGCTTAGTGGGGAATCAGCCCCAGCATTTT.

V gene TRBV5-4 combines with J gene TRBJ1-1; unclear D gene. The CDR3 totals 16 residues. Between the trimmed V and J ends, which lost 6 bases and 0 bases, there was a span of 18 bases. CDR1 and CDR2 from the germline V gene are SGHNT and YYREEE (reference sequence). The CDR3 loop is CASTSPMGGLNTEAFF. The CDR3, as DNA: TGTGCCAGCACCTCCCCGATGGGAGGGTTGAACACTGAAGCTTTCTTT.

The count of this clone is one. CDR3 coding DNA: TGCGCCAGCAGCCAAGAAGGATCTGGGACTTCCTTAAACCTAGCCAAAAACATTCAGTACTTC. This sequence encodes CASSQEGSGTSLNLAKNIQYF. The J gene is TRBJ2-4, the V gene TRBV4-1, with a tentative D call TRBD2 (6 bases). V lost 0 bases, J lost 0 bases, and 24 bases lay in between. Germline V lookup: CDR1 MGHRA, CDR2 YSYEKL. The CDR3 totals 21 residues.

The V gene is TRBV7-3, the J gene TRBJ2-7; D is unresolved. The CDR3 runs to 13 residues. From germline, CDR1 is SGHTA and CDR2 FQGTGA. V was clipped by 2 bases and J by 4 bases, with 9 bases between them. CDR3 residues: CASSLLPGYEQYF. The CDR3 region has the DNA TGTGCCAGCAGCTTACTTCCAGGATACGAGCAGTACTTC.

V gene TRBV6-6 combines with J gene TRBJ2-7; 7 bases agree with TRBD2. Trimming removed 4 bases from V and 2 bases from J; junction bases left unmatched: 5. The germline gives CDR1 MNHNY, CDR2 SVGAGI (reference sequence). CDR3 length equals 14 residues. This chain's CDR3 is CASSLLGGAYEQYF. In DNA, the CDR3 is TGTGCCAGCAGTTTGCTGGGGGGGGCCTACGAGCAGTACTTC.

The chain uses TRBV30 and TRBJ1-4; D perhaps matches TRBD1 (5 bases). Deletions cut 2 bases from V and 8 bases from J, with 12 bases between. Per germline, CDR1 GTSNPN and CDR2 SVGIG (reference sequence). The CDR3 has 13 residues. The CDR3: CAWSYGWGEKLFF. CDR3 nucleotide sequence: TGTGCCTGGAGTTACGGATGGGGGGAAAAACTGTTTTTT.

The chain couples TRBV30 to TRBJ1-3; D not certain. The CDR3 loop spans 13 amino acids. CDR1 and CDR2 (germline): GTSNPN, SVGIG (reference sequence). Trimming removed 7 bases from V and 0 bases from J, with 10 bases in between. CDR3 amino acids: CASSLSSGNTIYF. CDR3 coding DNA: TGTGCCTCCTCTCTGAGCTCTGGAAACACCATATATTTT.

The genes are TRBV7-2 and TRBJ2-4; either TRBD1 or TRBD2 may fit D (5 bases each). Trimming left V 4 bases short and J 7 bases short, with 17 bases between. The germline CDR1 and CDR2 sequences are SGHTA and FQGNSA. The CDR3 loop spans 15 amino acids. The CDR3 region is CASSSPREKGNIQYF. CDR3 nucleotide sequence: TGTGCCAGCAGCTCGCCGAGGGAGAAGGGGAACATTCAGTACTTC.